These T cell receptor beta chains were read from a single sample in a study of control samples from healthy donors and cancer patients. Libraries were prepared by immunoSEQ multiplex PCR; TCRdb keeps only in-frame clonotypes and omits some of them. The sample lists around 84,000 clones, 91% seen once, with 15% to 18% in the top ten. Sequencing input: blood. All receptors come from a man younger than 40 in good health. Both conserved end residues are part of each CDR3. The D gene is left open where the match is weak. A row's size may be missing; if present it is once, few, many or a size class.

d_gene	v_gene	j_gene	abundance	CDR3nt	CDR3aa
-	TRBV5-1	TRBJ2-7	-	TGCGCCAGCAGCTTCGGGACACTCTCCTACGAGCAGTACTTC	CASSFGTLSYEQYF
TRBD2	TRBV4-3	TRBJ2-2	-	TGCGCCAGCAGCCGGAAGACTAGCGGGGGGGCGAACACCGGGGAGCTGTTTTTT	CASSRKTSGGANTGELFF
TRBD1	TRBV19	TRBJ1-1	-	TGTGCCAGTAGTATAGCCCGGACAGGGGGCTACTCCGAAGCTTTCTTT	CASSIARTGGYSEAFF
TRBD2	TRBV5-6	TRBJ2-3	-	TGTGCCAGCAGCTCGCCACTAGCGGGGGGGCTAGCGTTAGATACGCAGTATTTT	CASSSPLAGGLALDTQYF
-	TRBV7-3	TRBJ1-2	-	TGTGCCAGCAGCTCGGGTCAACCGGGAAGCGCGCGCGGCTACACCTTC	CASSSGQPGSARGYTF
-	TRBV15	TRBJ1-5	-	TGTGCCACCAGCAGAGAACCCTCACGCAATCAGCCCCAGCATTTT	CATSREPSRNQPQHF
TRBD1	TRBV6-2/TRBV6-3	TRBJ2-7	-	TGTGCCAGCAGTGGGACAGGGGGACTCTACGAGCAGTACTTC	CASSGTGGLYEQYF
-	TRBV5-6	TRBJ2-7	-	TGTGCCAGCAGCTTGTTAACAGGGTCTGGGGAGCAGTACTTC	CASSLLTGSGEQYF
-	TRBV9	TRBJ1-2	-	TGTGCCAGCAGCGTAGATGAGGGAGGGACTACTAACTATGGCTACACCTTC	CASSVDEGGTTNYGYTF
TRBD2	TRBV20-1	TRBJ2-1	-	TGCAGTGCTAGTTGGGCTAGCGGGGGGTCTAAGCAGTTCTTC	CSASWASGGSKQFF
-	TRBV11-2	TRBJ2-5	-	TGTGCCAGCAGCTTAGGGGTGCGACTCCAAGAGACCCAGTACTTC	CASSLGVRLQETQYF
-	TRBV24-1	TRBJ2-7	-	TGTGCCACCAGTGTCCCTGGGGGTGACGAGCAGTACTTC	CATSVPGGDEQYF
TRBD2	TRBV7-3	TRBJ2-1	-	TGTGCCAGCAGCTTAAAGAGCGGGGGATCCTACAATGAGCAGTTCTTC	CASSLKSGGSYNEQFF
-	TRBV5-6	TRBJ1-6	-	TGTGCCAGCAGCTTGAGGCAGGGGTACTCACCCCTCCACTTT	CASSLRQGYSPLHF
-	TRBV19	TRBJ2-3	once	TGTGCCAGTAGTATAGTCCGGGGGCGCGCAGATACGCAGTATTTT	CASSIVRGRADTQYF
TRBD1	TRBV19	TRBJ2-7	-	TGTGCCAGTAGTCCAAGACAGGGGAGCTCCTACGAGCAGTACTTC	CASSPRQGSSYEQYF
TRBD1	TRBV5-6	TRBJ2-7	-	TGTGCCAGCAGCTCACGAGGACAGGGGGCTCTCGAGCAGTACTTC	CASSSRGQGALEQYF
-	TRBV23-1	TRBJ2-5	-	TGCGCCAGCAGTCACCCGACAGACCCCGCCAACCAAGAGACCCAGTACTTC	CASSHPTDPANQETQYF
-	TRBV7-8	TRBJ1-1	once	TGTGCCAGCAGCTGGGACGGGAGAAACACTGAAGCTTTCTTT	CASSWDGRNTEAFF
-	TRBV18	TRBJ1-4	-	TGTGCCAGCTCACCACCGCGGACAGCAACTAATGAAAAACTGTTTTTT	CASSPPRTATNEKLFF
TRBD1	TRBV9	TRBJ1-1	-	TGTGCCAGCAGCATCCTAGACAGGGGGAACACTGAAGCTTTCTTT	CASSILDRGNTEAFF
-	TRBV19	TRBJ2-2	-	TGTGCCACCCTTAACCTGGAAAGGCGGGGCACCGGGGAGCTGTTTTTT	CATLNLERRGTGELFF
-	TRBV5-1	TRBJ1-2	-	TGCGCCAGCAGCATGGACACCTTTTATGGCTACACCTTC	CASSMDTFYGYTF
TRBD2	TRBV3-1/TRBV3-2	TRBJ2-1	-	TGTGCCAGCAGCCAAACGGCGGGAGGGCCGAGAAACAATGAGCAGTTCTTC	CASSQTAGGPRNNEQFF
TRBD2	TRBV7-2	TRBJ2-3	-	TGTGCCAGCAGCTTAGCGGCTAGCGGGAGCGGCACAGATACGCAGTATTTT	CASSLAASGSGTDTQYF
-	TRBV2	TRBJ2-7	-	TGTGCCAGCAGTGGACAGCGAAGGACCTACGAGCAGTACTTC	CASSGQRRTYEQYF
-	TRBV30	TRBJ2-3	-	TGTGCCTGGAGCGGGCTAGCAATAGATACGCAGTATTTT	CAWSGLAIDTQYF
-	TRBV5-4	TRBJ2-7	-	TGTGCCAGCAGCTTGGACATGAGCGAGCAGTACTTC	CASSLDMSEQYF
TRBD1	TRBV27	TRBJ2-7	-	TGTGCCAGCAGTTCGCCGGGACAGGGACCATACGAGCAGTACTTC	CASSSPGQGPYEQYF
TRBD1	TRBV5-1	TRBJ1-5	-	TGCGCCAGCAGCTTGAATACAGGGGGCGCGTATCCCCAGCATTTT	CASSLNTGGAYPQHF
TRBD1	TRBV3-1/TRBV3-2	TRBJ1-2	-	TGTGCCAGCAGCCAGCAGGGGGCTAACTATGGCTACACCTTC	CASSQQGANYGYTF
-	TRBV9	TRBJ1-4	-	TGTGCCAGCAGCCGCCCCCCCTCACAGGGTAATGAAAAACTGTTTTTT	CASSRPPSQGNEKLFF
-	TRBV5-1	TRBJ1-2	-	TGCGCCAGCAGCTCTCCACCGGCTAAAGGGGGTAGTGGCGGCTACACCTTC	CASSSPPAKGGSGGYTF
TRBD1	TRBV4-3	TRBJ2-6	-	TGCGCCAGCAGCCAAGAGACTACCGGGACAGGGTATGCCGGGGCCAACGTCCTGACTTTC	CASSQETTGTGYAGANVLTF
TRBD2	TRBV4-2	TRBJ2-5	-	TGTGCCAGCAGCCAATTAGCGGGGGGCGGTGAGACCCAGTACTTC	CASSQLAGGGETQYF
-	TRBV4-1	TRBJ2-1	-	TGCGCCAGCAGCTCCCAGGTGGCAGGGTCCTACAATGAGCAGTTCTTC	CASSSQVAGSYNEQFF
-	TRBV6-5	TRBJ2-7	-	TGTGCCAGCGCCCGCGCGAACGACTACGAGCAGTACTTC	CASARANDYEQYF
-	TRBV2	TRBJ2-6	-	TGTGCCAGCAGTGAAATGGCAGGGTTCTCTGGGGCCAACGTCCTGACTTTC	CASSEMAGFSGANVLTF
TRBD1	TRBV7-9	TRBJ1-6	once	TGTGCCAGCAGCTCAACCCAGGGGGGCCGGTCACCCCTCCACTTT	CASSSTQGGRSPLHF
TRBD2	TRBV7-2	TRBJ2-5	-	TGTGCCAGCAGCTTGCCTAGCGGGGGCCGGGGGGAGACCCAGTACTTC	CASSLPSGGRGETQYF
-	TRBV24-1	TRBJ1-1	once	TGTGCCACCAGTGATGGGCAAGCCCTGCAAGCTGAAGCTTTCTTT	CATSDGQALQAEAFF
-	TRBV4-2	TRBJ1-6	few	TGTGCCAGCAGCCTCACAGGGCTGCGGAATTCACCCCTCCACTTT	CASSLTGLRNSPLHF
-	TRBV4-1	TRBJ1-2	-	TGCGCCAGCAGCCAAGATGGGTGGGGAGGCTATGGCTACACCTTC	CASSQDGWGGYGYTF
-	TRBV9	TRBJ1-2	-	TGTGCCAGCAGCGTAGACGCAGGGGTAGGCTATGGCTACACCTTC	CASSVDAGVGYGYTF
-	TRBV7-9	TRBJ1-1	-	TGTGCCAGCAGCAGCCAGGGCCGCAACACTGAAGCTTTCTTT	CASSSQGRNTEAFF
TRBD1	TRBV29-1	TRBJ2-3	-	TGCAGCGTTGAACCAACCCGGGACAGGGGGAATGGAGATACGCAGTATTTT	CSVEPTRDRGNGDTQYF
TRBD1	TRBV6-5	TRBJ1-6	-	TGTGCCAGCAGTTCTCCGGGACAGAGAGATTCGCCCCTCCACTTT	CASSSPGQRDSPLHF
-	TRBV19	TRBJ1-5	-	TGTGCCAGTAGAAGGGGACCAGATCAGCCCCAGCATTTT	CASRRGPDQPQHF
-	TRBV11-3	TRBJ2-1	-	TGTGCCAGCAGCGCAGGGAATATCAGGAACAATGAGCAGTTCTTC	CASSAGNIRNNEQFF
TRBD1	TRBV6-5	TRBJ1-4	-	TGTGCCAGCAGTCCCTCAACAGGGGGGAAACTGTTTTTT	CASSPSTGGKLFF